These 30 T cell receptor beta chains were all obtained from the same sample, sequenced in a study of early T cells in non-severe SARS-CoV-2 infection. TCRdb analysed the 5' RACE reads with MiXCR anew, one entry per CDR3 protein. Among some 61,000 distinct CDR3 sequences listed, about 12% were seen once. The sequenced material came from whole blood. The receptors stem from an adult who was a healthcare worker with PCR-confirmed SARS-CoV-2 infection or an uninfected control (not recorded which).

The chain recombines TRBV5-5 with TRBJ1-4; D is uncertain. With 5 bases removed from V and 3 bases from J, the gap between germline ends came to 11 bases. The length of the CDR3 is 14 residues. The germline CDR1 and CDR2 sequences are SGHKS and YYEKEE (reference sequence). The CDR3 spells CASSFRGSNEKLFF. The CDR3 DNA follows: TGTGCCAGCAGTTTCCGGGGTTCTAATGAAAAACTGTTTTTT. Supplemented by reference TRBV5-5 and TRBJ1-4, the full variable domain reads DAGVTQSPTHLIKTRGQQVTLRCSPISGHKSVSWYQQVLGQGPQFIFQYYEKEERGRGNFPDRFSARQFPNYSSELNVNALLLGDSALYLCASSFRGSNEKLFFGSGTQLSVL.

This clonotype occurred many times. This chain uses TRBV20-1 with TRBJ2-5; 8 nucleotides align to TRBD2. Trimming took 5 bases from V and 7 from J; bases not matched to a gene: 12. There are 14 residues in the CDR3. Germline V lookup: CDR1 DFQATT, CDR2 SNEGSKA (reference sequence). The CDR3 protein is CSASLAGPSGTQYF. Here the CDR3 DNA reads TGCAGTGCTTCCCTAGCGGGCCCATCGGGGACCCAGTACTTC.

In this sample, this clonotype turned up many times. This rearrangement joins TRBV6-5 to TRBJ2-7, with TRBD1 identical over 7 bases. J was trimmed by 2 bases and V by 4 bases; bases with no gene match: 11. The length of the CDR3 is 16 residues. CDR1 and CDR2 from the germline V gene are MNHEY and SVGAGI. CDR3 sequence reads: CASSSLTGTATYEQYF. DNA of the CDR3: TGTGCCAGCAGTTCACTAACCGGGACAGCGACCTACGAGCAGTACTTC.

This clonotype was observed at least ten times. V is TRBV5-1 and J is TRBJ1-1, with 8 bases that match TRBD1. Trimming at V came to 4 bases and at J to 3 bases, leaving 5 bases not matched to a gene. The CDR3 contains 14 residues. The germline CDR1 and CDR2 sequences are SGHRS and YFSETQ. CDR3 nucleotide sequence: TGCGCCAGCAGCCCAGGGGGCGCGTACACTGAAGCTTTCTTT. Residues: CASSPGGAYTEAFF.

This clonotype was seen only a few times. The V and J genes are TRBV20-1 and TRBJ1-5; D is unclear. The V and J ends lost 4 bases and 0 bases respectively, with 13 bases between them. Germline V gives CDR1 DFQATT, CDR2 SNEGSKA (reference sequence). The CDR3 covers 15 residues. The CDR3 protein is CSATTPYDSNQPQHF. DNA of the CDR3: TGCAGTGCTACTACCCCCTACGATAGCAATCAGCCCCAGCATTTT.

This clonotype was detected only a few times. The V and J genes are TRBV11-1 and TRBJ2-7; 7 nucleotides line up with TRBD2. There are 16 residues in the CDR3. Germline V gene data show CDR1 as SGHAT and CDR2 as FQDESV (reference sequence). V trimming: 3 bases; J trimming: 6 bases; junction bases outside the gene matches: 14. Here the CDR3 reads CASSLGFPRETAEQYF. CDR3 DNA: TGTGCCAGCAGCTTGGGGTTTCCGCGGGAGACGGCCGAGCAGTACTTC.

The chain carries TRBV28 and TRBJ1-2; D might be TRBD1 (5 bases). The ends were cut back, 6 bases at V and 7 bases at J, with 9 bases in the middle. The germline V gene encodes CDR1 MDHEN and CDR2 SYDVKM. CDR3 length: 11 residues. DNA for the CDR3: TGTGCCAGCAGGATAGGGGTTGGCTACACCTTC. It yields the protein CASRIGVGYTF.

By its share, this clonotype is medium-sized. This chain links TRBV27 with TRBJ2-7; a possible D gene is TRBD2 (5 bases). CDR1 and CDR2 (germline): MNHEY, SMNVEV (reference sequence). The length of the CDR3 is 13 residues. The V gene lost 7 bases and the J gene lost 3 bases, with 13 bases spanning the gap. As DNA, the CDR3 is TGTGCCAGCACCCGCCCAGGAGGCTACGAGCAGTACTTC. Translation: CASTRPGGYEQYF.

At least ten counts were recorded for this clonotype. V is TRBV7-2 and J is TRBJ2-1; D may be TRBD2 (6 bases). The germline V gene encodes CDR1 SGHTA and CDR2 FQGNSA. Trimming shortened V by 5 bases and J by 4 bases, and 18 bases separated the two germline ends. This CDR3 is built from 16 residues. The CDR3 DNA reads as TGTGCCAGCAGCCGGGAGATTAGGGCCGGTTACAATGAGCAGTTCTTC. This encodes CASSREIRAGYNEQFF.

This clonotype was detected ten times or more. The chain couples TRBV12-3 or TRBV12-4 to TRBJ1-2; D call uncertain. V dropped 8 bases and J dropped 7 bases, with 17 bases sitting between them. This CDR3 spans 13 amino acids. The CDR3 loop is CASGLSTRSGYTF. As DNA, the CDR3 is TGTGCCAGCGGGTTGAGCACACGCTCTGGCTACACCTTC.

This CDR3 reads CASTPHGSGRSTDTQYF. CDR3 sequence (DNA): TGTGCCAGCACTCCCCACGGGAGCGGGAGGTCCACAGATACGCAGTATTTT. This chain connects TRBV6-1 to TRBJ2-3, with 9 bases fitting TRBD2. Germline V lookup: CDR1 MNHNS, CDR2 SASEGT. This CDR3 has 17 amino acids. V was pared by 7 bases and J by 2 bases, with 13 bases of the junction left unmatched.

Only a few counts were recorded for this clonotype. The V call is TRBV28, the J call TRBJ2-1, with a weak D call TRBD1 (5 bases). V lost 3 bases and J 8 bases, leaving 8 bases between the germline ends. This CDR3 spans 12 amino acids. Germline values: CDR1 MDHEN, CDR2 SYDVKM. CDR3 nucleotides: TGTGCCAGCAGTTTCTTCAGGGATGAGCAGTTCTTC. Translation gives CASSFFRDEQFF.

The chain employs TRBV4-2 and TRBJ1-6; D is uncertain. The CDR3 is made up of 14 amino acids. CDR1 and CDR2 (germline): LGHNA, YNFKEQ. Trimming left V 4 bases short and J 6 bases short, with 10 bases between. This chain's CDR3 is CASSREQVNSPLHF. CDR3 nucleotides: TGTGCCAGCAGCCGTGAGCAGGTTAATTCACCCCTCCACTTT.

In this sample, this clonotype turned up a few times. The chain couples TRBV28 to TRBJ1-3; 7 nucleotides match TRBD1. CDR3 length: 14 amino acids. Germline V CDR1 and CDR2: MDHEN, SYDVKM. The V segment lost 2 bases and the J segment 4 bases; nucleotides outside the gene matches: 2. CDR3 loop: CASSLGGQGNTIYF. For the CDR3, the DNA is TGTGCCAGCAGTTTAGGGGGACAGGGAAACACCATATATTTT.

CDR3 sequence: CASSDTRPATDTQYF. The CDR3 nucleotides read TGTGCCAGCAGTGATACGCGGCCAGCGACAGATACGCAGTATTTT. This rearrangement joins TRBV6-1 to TRBJ2-3, with D uncertain. The germline V gene encodes CDR1 MNHNS and CDR2 SASEGT. V shed 3 bases and J shed 3 bases, with 13 bases lying between them. CDR3 length: 15 residues.

This clonotype was seen a few times. The V call is TRBV29-1, the J call TRBJ2-5; 9 bases agree with TRBD2. V lost 1 base to trimming and J lost 5 bases; unmatched junction nucleotides: 8. The germline V gene has CDR1 SQVTM and CDR2 ANQGSEA. This CDR3 is built from 15 residues. The CDR3 reads CSVEGDVAGAETQYF. The CDR3 DNA reads TGCAGCGTTGAAGGGGATGTAGCGGGAGCGGAGACCCAGTACTTC.

This clonotype was seen at least ten times. The rearrangement uses TRBV28 and TRBJ2-1; the match to TRBD2 covers 9 bases. The J segment lost 9 bases and the V segment lost 7 bases, leaving 13 bases of the junction unmatched. Germline-derived CDR1 and CDR2 are MDHEN and SYDVKM. The CDR3 consists of 15 residues. This chain's CDR3 is CASKRDSGSLSEQFF. In DNA, the CDR3 is TGTGCCAGCAAAAGGGATAGCGGGAGCCTCAGTGAGCAGTTCTTC. Filled out from reference TRBV28 and TRBJ2-1, the complete variable domain reads DVKVTQSSRYLVKRTGEKVFLECVQDMDHENMFWYRQDPGLGLRLIYFSYDVKMKEKGDIPEGYSVSREKKERFSLILESASTNQTSMYLCASKRDSGSLSEQFFGPGTRLTVL.

This chain uses TRBV28 with TRBJ2-3; 8 bases are shared with TRBD2. Germline trimming cut 7 bases from V and 3 bases from J; bases unmatched to any gene: 9. The CDR3 sequence is 15 residues long. Per the germline V gene, CDR1 is MDHEN and CDR2 is SYDVKM. For the CDR3, the DNA is TGTGCCAGCACCCTAGCGGGTACGCAAACAGATACGCAGTATTTT. Protein product: CASTLAGTQTDTQYF. Supplemented by reference TRBV28 and TRBJ2-3, the full variable domain reads DVKVTQSSRYLVKRTGEKVFLECVQDMDHENMFWYRQDPGLGLRLIYFSYDVKMKEKGDIPEGYSVSREKKERFSLILESASTNQTSMYLCASTLAGTQTDTQYFGPGTRLTVL.

This clonotype was detected only a few times. The chain recombines TRBV5-1 with TRBJ2-7; D gene ambiguous. This CDR3 contains 12 residues. CDR1 is SGHRS, CDR2 YFSETQ, per germline. V lost 5 bases and J 0 bases, leaving 6 bases between the germline ends. Here the CDR3 DNA reads TGCGCCAGCAGAGCAGACTCCTACGAGCAGTACTTC. This translates into CASRADSYEQYF.

The table lists this clonotype with many counts. The chain links TRBV6-1 to TRBJ2-1; D perhaps matches TRBD2 (5 bases). Trimming cost V 9 bases and J 7 bases, with 19 bases left between them. The germline gives CDR1 MNHNS, CDR2 SASEGT. CDR3 size: 14 residues. The CDR3, as DNA: TGTGCCAGTCAGGACTCCTGGGTTATGAATGAGCAGTTCTTC. This codes for CASQDSWVMNEQFF.

This clonotype was observed at least ten times. The J gene is TRBJ2-1, the V gene TRBV4-2; D tentatively fits TRBD1 or TRBD2 (6 bases each). Trimming removed 5 bases at V and 9 bases at J, with 14 bases between. The CDR3 contains 13 residues. Germline CDR1 LGHNA, CDR2 YNFKEQ. The CDR3 loop is CASSGIKGGEQFF. CDR3 bases: TGTGCCAGCAGCGGGATAAAGGGGGGTGAGCAGTTCTTC.

The table lists this clonotype with a few counts. This chain joins TRBV7-2 and TRBJ2-1; TRBD2 matches 8 bases. Germline assignment: CDR1 SGHTA and CDR2 FQGNSA. J gave up 7 bases and V 5 bases, and 7 bases lay outside the gene matches. The CDR3 is 14 amino acids. CDR3 protein: CASSPRGGGNEQFF. The CDR3 DNA sequence: TGTGCCAGCAGCCCCCGGGGGGGGGGAAATGAGCAGTTCTTC.

The chain is built from TRBV10-3 and TRBJ1-1; D unresolved. This CDR3 contains 14 residues. Per germline, CDR1 ENHRY and CDR2 SYGVKD. V was cut by 2 bases and J by 1 base, with 8 bases left in between. CDR3 nucleotides: TGTGCCATCAGTGAGATCTATGGGAACACTGAAGCTTTCTTT. It is translated as CAISEIYGNTEAFF.

The table lists this clonotype with many counts. V and J are TRBV27 and TRBJ1-4; no firm D call. Trimming cost V 4 bases and J 2 bases, with 11 bases left between them. The CDR3 loop spans 15 amino acids. Germline V gives CDR1 MNHEY, CDR2 SMNVEV (reference sequence). In nucleotides, the CDR3 is TGTGCCAGCAGTTCGGCCGGTTCGACTAATGAAAAACTGTTTTTT. This codes for CASSSAGSTNEKLFF.

The V call is TRBV29-1, the J call TRBJ1-1; D call uncertain. This CDR3 is 12 amino acids long. Germline values: CDR1 SQVTM, CDR2 ANQGSEA. V was trimmed by 7 bases and J by 1 base, leaving 10 bases between them. The CDR3, as DNA: TGCAGCGCTGACGGGTGGAACACTGAAGCTTTCTTT. Amino acid sequence: CSADGWNTEAFF.

The chain uses TRBV10-2 and TRBJ1-5, with 8 bases lining up with TRBD1. Per germline, CDR1 WSHSY and CDR2 SAAADI. V lost 7 bases, J lost 2 bases, and 10 bases stayed unmatched. The CDR3 loop spans 16 amino acids. As DNA, the CDR3 is TGCGCCAGCAAGGGTACAGGGGGAATGGGCAATCAGCCCCAGCATTTT. Amino acid sequence: CASKGTGGMGNQPQHF.

The chain combines TRBV28 with TRBJ2-5; D unresolved. Deletions cut 5 bases from V and 4 bases from J, with 17 bases between. The CDR3 covers 15 residues. Germline V gives CDR1 MDHEN, CDR2 SYDVKM. CDR3 DNA sequence: TGTGCCAGCAGTATTCAACCGGAAGGACGAGAGACCCAGTACTTC. Its protein is CASSIQPEGRETQYF.

There are a few counts of this clonotype. The chain uses TRBV20-1 and TRBJ2-1; 8 bases agree with TRBD2. The J segment lost 6 bases and the V segment lost 6 bases, leaving 13 bases of the junction unmatched. This CDR3 is built from 15 residues. Germline V lookup: CDR1 DFQATT, CDR2 SNEGSKA (reference sequence). In nucleotides, the CDR3 is TGCAGTGCGACCCACCGAGCGGGAGCGGTCAATGAGCAGTTCTTC. This encodes CSATHRAGAVNEQFF.

This clonotype came up a few times. The genes are TRBV5-4 and TRBJ2-1, with 9 bases identical to TRBD2. CDR3 length: 15 residues. V lost 6 bases, J lost 2 bases, and 6 bases stayed unmatched. CDR1 SGHNT and CDR2 YYREEE come from the germline V gene (reference sequence). This CDR3 is CASNPAGGTYNEQFF. DNA for the CDR3: TGTGCCAGCAACCCAGCGGGAGGAACCTACAATGAGCAGTTCTTC.

This clonotype came up a few times. V is TRBV7-3 and J is TRBJ2-3; D is unresolved. The ends were cut back, 3 bases at V and 2 bases at J, with 12 bases in the middle. This CDR3 has 15 residues. Germline V gives CDR1 SGHTA, CDR2 FQGTGA. CDR3 nucleotide sequence: TGTGCCAGCAGCTTGGGCTTCCTTCCCACAGATACGCAGTATTTT. Its translation is CASSLGFLPTDTQYF.